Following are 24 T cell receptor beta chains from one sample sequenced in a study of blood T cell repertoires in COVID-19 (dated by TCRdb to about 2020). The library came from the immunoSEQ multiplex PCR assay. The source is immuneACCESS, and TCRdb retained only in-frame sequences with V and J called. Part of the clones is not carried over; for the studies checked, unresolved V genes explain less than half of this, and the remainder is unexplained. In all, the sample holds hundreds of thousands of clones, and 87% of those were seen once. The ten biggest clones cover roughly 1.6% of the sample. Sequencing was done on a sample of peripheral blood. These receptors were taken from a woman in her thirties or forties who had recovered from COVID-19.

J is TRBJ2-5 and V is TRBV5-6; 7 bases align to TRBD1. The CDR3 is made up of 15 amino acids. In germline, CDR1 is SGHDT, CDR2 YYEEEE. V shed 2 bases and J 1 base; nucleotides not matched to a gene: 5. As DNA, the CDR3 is TGTGCCAGCAGCTTCAAACAGGGGTTCCAAGAGACCCAGTACTTC. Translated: CASSFKQGFQETQYF.

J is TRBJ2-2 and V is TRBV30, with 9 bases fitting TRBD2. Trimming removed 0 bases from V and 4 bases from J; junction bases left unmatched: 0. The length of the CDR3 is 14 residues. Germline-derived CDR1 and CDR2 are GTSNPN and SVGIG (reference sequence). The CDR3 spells CAWSVSGSTGELFF. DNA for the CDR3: TGTGCCTGGAGTGTTAGCGGGAGCACCGGGGAGCTGTTTTTT.

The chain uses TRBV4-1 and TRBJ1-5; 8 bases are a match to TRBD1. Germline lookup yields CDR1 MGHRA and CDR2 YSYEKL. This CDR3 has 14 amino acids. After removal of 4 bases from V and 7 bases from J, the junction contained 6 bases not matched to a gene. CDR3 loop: CASSPDRGRQPQHF. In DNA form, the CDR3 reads TGCGCCAGCAGCCCAGACAGGGGCCGCCAGCCCCAGCATTTT.

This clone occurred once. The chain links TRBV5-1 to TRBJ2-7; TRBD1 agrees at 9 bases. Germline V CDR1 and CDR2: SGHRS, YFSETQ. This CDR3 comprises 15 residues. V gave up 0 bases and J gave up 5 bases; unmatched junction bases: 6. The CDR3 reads CASSLAEQGADEQYF. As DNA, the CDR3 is TGCGCCAGCAGCTTGGCCGAACAGGGGGCAGACGAGCAGTACTTC. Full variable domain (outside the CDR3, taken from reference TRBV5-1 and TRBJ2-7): KAGVTQTPRYLIKTRGQQVTLSCSPISGHRSVSWYQQTPGQGLQFLFEYFSETQRNKGNFPGRFSGRQFSNSRSEMNVSTLELGDSALYLCASSLAEQGADEQYFGPGTRLTVT.

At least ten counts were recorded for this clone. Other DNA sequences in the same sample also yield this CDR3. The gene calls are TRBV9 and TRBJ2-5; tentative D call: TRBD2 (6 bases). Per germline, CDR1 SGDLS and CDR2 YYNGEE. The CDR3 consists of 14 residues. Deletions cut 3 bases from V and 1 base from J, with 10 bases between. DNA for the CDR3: TGTGCCAGCAGCGCCGGGGGTACCCAAGAGACCCAGTACTTC. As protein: CASSAGGTQETQYF.

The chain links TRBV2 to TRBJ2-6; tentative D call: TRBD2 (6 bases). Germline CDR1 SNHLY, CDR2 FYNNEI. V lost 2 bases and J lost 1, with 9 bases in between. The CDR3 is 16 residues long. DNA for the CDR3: TGTGCCAGCAGTGAAAGCGGAGGGTCTGGGGCCAACGTCCTGACTTTC. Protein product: CASSESGGSGANVLTF.

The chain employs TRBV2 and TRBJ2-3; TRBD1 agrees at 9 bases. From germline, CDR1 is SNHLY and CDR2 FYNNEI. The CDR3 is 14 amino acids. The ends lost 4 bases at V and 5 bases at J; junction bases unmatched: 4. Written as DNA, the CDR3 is TGTGCCAGCAGTGTTGACAGGGGGAGAGATACGCAGTATTTT. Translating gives CASSVDRGRDTQYF.

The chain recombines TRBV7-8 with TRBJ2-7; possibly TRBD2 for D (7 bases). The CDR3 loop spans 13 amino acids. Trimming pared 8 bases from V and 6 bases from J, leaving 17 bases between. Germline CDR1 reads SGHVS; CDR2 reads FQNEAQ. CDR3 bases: TGTGCCAGCGGCGGCCTAGGGGGGGTCGAGCAGTACTTC. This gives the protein CASGGLGGVEQYF.

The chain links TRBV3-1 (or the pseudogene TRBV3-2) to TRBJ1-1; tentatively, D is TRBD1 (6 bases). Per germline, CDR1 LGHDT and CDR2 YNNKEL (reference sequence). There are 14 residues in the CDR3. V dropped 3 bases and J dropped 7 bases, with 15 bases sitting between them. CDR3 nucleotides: TGTGCCAGCAGCCATCGGGGGGCGGATGGTGAAGCTTTCTTT. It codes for CASSHRGADGEAFF.

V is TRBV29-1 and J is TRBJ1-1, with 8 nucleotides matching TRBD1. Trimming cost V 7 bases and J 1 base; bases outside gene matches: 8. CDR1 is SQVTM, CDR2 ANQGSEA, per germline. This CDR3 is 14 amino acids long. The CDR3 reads CSATHGTGNTEAFF. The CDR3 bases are TGCAGCGCTACACACGGGACAGGGAACACTGAAGCTTTCTTT.

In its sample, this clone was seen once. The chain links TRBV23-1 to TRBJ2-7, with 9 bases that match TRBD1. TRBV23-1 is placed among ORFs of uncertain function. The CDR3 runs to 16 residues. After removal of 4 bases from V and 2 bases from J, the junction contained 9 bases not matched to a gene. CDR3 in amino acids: CASSPVEGQGPYEQYF. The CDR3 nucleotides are TGCGCCAGCAGTCCCGTAGAGGGACAGGGACCCTACGAGCAGTACTTC.

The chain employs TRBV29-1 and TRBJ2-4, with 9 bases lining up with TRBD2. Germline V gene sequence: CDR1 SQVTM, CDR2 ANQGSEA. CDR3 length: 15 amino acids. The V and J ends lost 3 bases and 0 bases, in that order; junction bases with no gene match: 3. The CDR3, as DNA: TGCAGCGTTGAGGGTAGCGGGGGAGCCAAAAACATTCAGTACTTC. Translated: CSVEGSGGAKNIQYF.

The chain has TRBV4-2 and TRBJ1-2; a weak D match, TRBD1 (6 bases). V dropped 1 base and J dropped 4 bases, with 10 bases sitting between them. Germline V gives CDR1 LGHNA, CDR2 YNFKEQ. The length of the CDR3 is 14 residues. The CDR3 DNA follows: TGTGCCAGCAGCCAAGGCCAGGGGAGCTATGGCTACACCTTC. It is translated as CASSQGQGSYGYTF.

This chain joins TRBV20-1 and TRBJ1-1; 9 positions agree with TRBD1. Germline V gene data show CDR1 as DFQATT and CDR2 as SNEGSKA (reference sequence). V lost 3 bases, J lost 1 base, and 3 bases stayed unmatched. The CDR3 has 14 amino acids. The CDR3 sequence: CSASRTGANTEAFF. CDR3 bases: TGCAGTGCTAGTAGGACAGGGGCGAACACTGAAGCTTTCTTT.

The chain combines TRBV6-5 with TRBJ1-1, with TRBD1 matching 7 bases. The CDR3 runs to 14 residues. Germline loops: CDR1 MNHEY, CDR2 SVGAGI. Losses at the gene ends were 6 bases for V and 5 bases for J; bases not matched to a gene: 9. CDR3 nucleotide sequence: TGTGCCAGCAGCCCCACAGGGGCAGGGACTGAAGCTTTCTTT. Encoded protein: CASSPTGAGTEAFF.

CDR3 region: CASSLSLSSYEQYF. The CDR3, as DNA: TGTGCCAGCAGCTTAAGTCTCAGCTCCTACGAGCAGTACTTC. This chain connects TRBV7-2 to TRBJ2-7; D gene unclear. The CDR3 loop spans 14 amino acids. V shed 2 bases and J shed 0 bases, with 8 bases lying between them. CDR1 SGHTA and CDR2 FQGNSA come from the germline V gene. The full variable domain, completed using reference TRBV7-2 and TRBJ2-7, is GAGVSQSPSNKVTEKGKDVELRCDPISGHTALYWYRQSLGQGLEFLIYFQGNSAPDKSGLPSDRFSAERTGGSVSTLTIQRTQQEDSAVYLCASSLSLSSYEQYFGPGTRLTVT.

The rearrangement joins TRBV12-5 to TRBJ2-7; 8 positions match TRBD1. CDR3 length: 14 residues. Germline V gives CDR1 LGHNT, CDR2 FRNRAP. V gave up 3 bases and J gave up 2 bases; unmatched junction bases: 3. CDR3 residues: CASGLGQGPYEQYF. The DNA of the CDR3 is TGTGCTAGTGGTTTAGGACAGGGTCCCTACGAGCAGTACTTC.

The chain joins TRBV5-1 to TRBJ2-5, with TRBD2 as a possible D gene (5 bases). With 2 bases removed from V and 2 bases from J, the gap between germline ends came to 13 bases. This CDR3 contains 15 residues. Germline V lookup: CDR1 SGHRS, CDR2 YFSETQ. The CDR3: CASSLGPGIQETQYF. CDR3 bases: TGCGCCAGCAGCTTAGGTCCGGGGATACAAGAGACCCAGTACTTC.

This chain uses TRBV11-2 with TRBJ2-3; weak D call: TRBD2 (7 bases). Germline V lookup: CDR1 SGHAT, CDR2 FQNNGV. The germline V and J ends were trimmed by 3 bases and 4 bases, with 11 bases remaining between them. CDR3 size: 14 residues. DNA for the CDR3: TGTGCCAGCAGCTTGGCGGGGGCCCCAGATACGCAGTATTTT. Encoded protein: CASSLAGAPDTQYF.

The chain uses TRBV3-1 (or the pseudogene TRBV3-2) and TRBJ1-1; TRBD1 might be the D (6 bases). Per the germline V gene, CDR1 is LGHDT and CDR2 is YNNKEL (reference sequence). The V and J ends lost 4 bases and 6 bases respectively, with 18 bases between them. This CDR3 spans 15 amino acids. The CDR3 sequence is CASSPAGVTGSEAFF. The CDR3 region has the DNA TGTGCCAGCAGCCCCGCAGGGGTTACGGGCTCTGAAGCTTTCTTT.

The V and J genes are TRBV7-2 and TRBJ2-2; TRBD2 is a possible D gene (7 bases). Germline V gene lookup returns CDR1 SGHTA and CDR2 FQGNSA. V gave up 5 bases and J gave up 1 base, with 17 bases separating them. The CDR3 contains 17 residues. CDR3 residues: CASSASRGGENTGELFF. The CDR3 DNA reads TGTGCCAGCAGCGCATCTAGGGGGGGAGAGAACACCGGGGAGCTGTTTTTT.

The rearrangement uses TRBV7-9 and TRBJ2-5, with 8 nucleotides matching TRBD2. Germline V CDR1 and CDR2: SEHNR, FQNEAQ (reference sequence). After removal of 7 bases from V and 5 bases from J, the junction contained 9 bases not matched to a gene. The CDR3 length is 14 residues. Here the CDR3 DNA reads TGTGCCAGCAACGCGGGGGGCCGAGGGGAGACCCAGTACTTC. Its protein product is CASNAGGRGETQYF.

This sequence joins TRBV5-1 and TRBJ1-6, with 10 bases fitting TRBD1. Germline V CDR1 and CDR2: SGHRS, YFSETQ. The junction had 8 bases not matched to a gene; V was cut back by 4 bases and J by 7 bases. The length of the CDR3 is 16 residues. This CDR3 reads CASSTGTGERNSPLHF. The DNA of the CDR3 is TGCGCCAGCAGCACCGGGACAGGGGAGAGGAATTCACCCCTCCACTTT.

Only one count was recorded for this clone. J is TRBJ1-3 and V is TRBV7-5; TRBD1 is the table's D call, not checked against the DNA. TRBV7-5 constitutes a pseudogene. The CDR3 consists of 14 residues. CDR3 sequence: CASPDRTSGNTIYF. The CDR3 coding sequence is TGTGCCAGCCCGGACAGAACCTCTGGAAACACCATATATTTT.